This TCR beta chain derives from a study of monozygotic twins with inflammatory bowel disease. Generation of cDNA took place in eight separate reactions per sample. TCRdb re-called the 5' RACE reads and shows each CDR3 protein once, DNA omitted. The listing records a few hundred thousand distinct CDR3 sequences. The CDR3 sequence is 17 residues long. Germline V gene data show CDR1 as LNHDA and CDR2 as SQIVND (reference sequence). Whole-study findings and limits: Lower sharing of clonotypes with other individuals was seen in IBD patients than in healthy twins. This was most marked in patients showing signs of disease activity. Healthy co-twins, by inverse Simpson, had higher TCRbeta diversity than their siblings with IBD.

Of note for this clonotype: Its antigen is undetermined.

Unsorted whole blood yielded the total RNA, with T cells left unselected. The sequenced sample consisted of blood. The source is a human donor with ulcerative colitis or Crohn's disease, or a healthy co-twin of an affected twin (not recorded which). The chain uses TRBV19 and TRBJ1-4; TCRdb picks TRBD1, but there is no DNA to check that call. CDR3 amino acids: CASISAAQGVHRGELFF.